This TCR beta chain was recorded in a study of cytomegalovirus exposure and HLA in healthy donors. Findings and limits, study-wide: Later analysis found that TCR beta chains associated with HLA were more clonally expanded than other, equally common chains. In a later analysis, DRB1 alleles had the most associated TCRs; HLA-C alleles the fewest. A missense variant in DCLRE1C was later tied to TCR beta V- and J-gene trimming. Reportedly, TCR beta sequences accurately predicted HLA-A and HLA-B alleles in most subjects.

Vbeta (60) and Jbeta (13) primers were used in the PCR. This table comes from immunoSEQ multiplex PCR, and its TCRdb copy is limited to in-frame clones, with some not included. The sample totals 130,000 or so clones. Worth noting for this clone: No antigen is known for it.

CDR3 size: 13 residues. The ends lost 4 bases at V and 8 bases at J; junction bases unmatched: 8. In germline, CDR1 is SGDLS, CDR2 YYNGEE. This receptor was obtained from a woman aged 55-70 years in good health and CMV-seronegative. The chain uses TRBV9 and TRBJ1-2, with 7 bases lining up with TRBD1. The source material was PBMCs. CDR3 coding DNA: TGTGCCAGCAGCAGGAATAAAGGGGGCGGCTACACCTTC. Its protein product is CASSRNKGGGYTF.